The 21 T cell receptor beta chains given below trace back to one sample, sequenced in a study of blood T cell repertoires in COVID-19. Method: immunoSEQ multiplex PCR; TCRdb's copy keeps in-frame clones and lacks some. The repertoire holds under 200,000 clones, with about 85% as singletons. The source material was PBMCs or T cells enriched from blood (not recorded which). The receptors here all came from a woman between 50 and 59 years old who had recovered from COVID-19.

This chain joins TRBV11-1 and TRBJ1-1; D not certain. Germline CDR1 and CDR2: SGHAT and FQDESV (reference sequence). Deletions cut 0 bases from V and 10 bases from J, with 15 bases between. The CDR3 totals 14 residues. In nucleotides, the CDR3 is TGTGCCAGCAGCTTAGCTCGGGAGGCGGGTCGAGCTTTCTTT. Translated: CASSLAREAGRAFF.

The chain employs TRBV7-8 and TRBJ1-6, with 7 bases identical to TRBD1. The CDR3 is 16 residues long. Germline-derived CDR1 and CDR2 are SGHVS and FQNEAQ. Trimming removed 4 bases from V and 5 bases from J; junction bases left unmatched: 8. CDR3 nucleotides: TGTGCCAGCAGCTCTCAGGGGGTCAGGAATAATTCACCCCTCCACTTT. As protein: CASSSQGVRNNSPLHF.

The V gene is TRBV18, the J gene TRBJ1-1; D call uncertain. This CDR3 has 14 amino acids. The V end was cut by 3 bases, the J end by 1 base, with 9 bases between. Germline lookup yields CDR1 KGHSH and CDR2 LQKENI. The CDR3 sequence: CASSPTGANTEAFF. The CDR3, as DNA: TGTGCCAGCTCACCGACGGGTGCGAACACTGAAGCTTTCTTT.

The rearrangement joins TRBV27 to TRBJ1-2, with a weak D call TRBD1 (5 bases). Trimming cost V 3 bases and J 4 bases, with 21 bases left between them. Germline CDR1 reads MNHEY; CDR2 reads SMNVEV (reference sequence). The CDR3 spans 17 residues. CDR3 DNA sequence: TGTGCCAGCAGTTTCCTTGTAACAGGTGGGGGGTCCTATGGCTACACCTTC. Its translation: CASSFLVTGGGSYGYTF.

The J gene is TRBJ2-7, the V gene TRBV5-1, with 10 bases identical to TRBD2. The CDR3 is made up of 15 amino acids. The V gene end was trimmed by 4 bases and the J gene end by 6 bases; junction bases not matched to a gene: 10. The germline V gene has CDR1 SGHRS and CDR2 YFSETQ. In DNA, the CDR3 is TGCGCCAGCAGCCCGCTAGCGGGAGTTAAATCCGAGCAGTACTTC. Encoded protein: CASSPLAGVKSEQYF.

As regards this clone: This CDR3 is also generated by other DNA sequences in the sample. The chain links TRBV7-6 to TRBJ2-7; TRBD2 matches 8 bases. V was clipped by 5 bases and J by 0 bases; unmatched bases: 3. This CDR3 spans 14 amino acids. Germline V gene data show CDR1 as SGHVS and CDR2 as FNYEAQ. CDR3 region: CASSPGGGSYEQYF. DNA for the CDR3: TGTGCCAGCAGCCCGGGAGGGGGCTCCTACGAGCAGTACTTC. Full variable domain (rest looked up from reference TRBV7-6 and TRBJ2-7): GAGVSQSPRYKVTKRGQDVALRCDPISGHVSLYWYRQALGQGPEFLTYFNYEAQQDKSGLPNDRFSAERPEGSISTLTIQRTEQRDSAMYRCASSPGGGSYEQYFGPGTRLTVT.

The rearrangement links TRBV9 to TRBJ2-7; D not resolved. The CDR3 has 14 amino acids. V was cut by 3 bases and J by 3 bases, with 13 bases left in between. Germline-derived CDR1 and CDR2 are SGDLS and YYNGEE. CDR3 nucleotide sequence: TGTGCCAGCAGCGCCGGGTCCTCGAACTACGAGCAGTACTTC. It codes for CASSAGSSNYEQYF.

V usage is TRBV5-6 and J usage is TRBJ2-1; maybe TRBD2 (5 bases). Germline CDR1 reads SGHDT; CDR2 reads YYEEEE. V was cut by 4 bases and J by 2 bases, with 10 bases left in between. The CDR3 has 14 residues. As DNA, the CDR3 is TGTGCCAGCAGCCTGTTGCGGGCCTACAATGAGCAGTTCTTC. Protein product: CASSLLRAYNEQFF.

V is TRBV10-1 and J is TRBJ1-4, with no clear D. CDR1 WNHNN and CDR2 SYGVQD come from the germline V gene (reference sequence). V lost 0 bases and J lost 6, with 11 bases in between. The CDR3 is 15 amino acids. The CDR3: CASSESAPSDEKLFF. The DNA of the CDR3 is TGCGCCAGCAGTGAGTCGGCCCCCTCCGATGAAAAACTGTTTTTT.

V and J are TRBV7-2 and TRBJ2-1; the D is unclear. Trimming removed 5 bases from V and 2 bases from J, with 16 bases in between. Germline V CDR1 and CDR2: SGHTA, FQGNSA. The CDR3 spans 16 residues. The CDR3 bases are TGTGCCAGCAGCCCCCGCCGAGCTCTGGCCTACAATGAGCAGTTCTTC. This translates into CASSPRRALAYNEQFF. Based on the CDR3 plus reference TRBV7-2 and TRBJ2-1, the full variable domain is GAGVSQSPSNKVTEKGKDVELRCDPISGHTALYWYRQSLGQGLEFLIYFQGNSAPDKSGLPSDRFSAERTGGSVSTLTIQRTQQEDSAVYLCASSPRRALAYNEQFFGPGTRLTVL.

The V gene is TRBV6-5, the J gene TRBJ2-1; 13 bases line up with TRBD2. The junction had 7 bases not matched to a gene; V was cut back by 2 bases and J by 12 bases. The CDR3 loop spans 15 amino acids. Germline V gene data show CDR1 as MNHEY and CDR2 as SVGAGI. The CDR3 DNA is TGTGCCAGCAGTTACGGACTAGCGGGAGTCGGAGTGCAGTTCTTC. This translates into CASSYGLAGVGVQFF.

This clone has a handful of counts. The chain has TRBV5-1 and TRBJ2-4, with TRBD2 identical over 9 bases. The CDR3 is made up of 19 amino acids. CDR1 and CDR2 (germline): SGHRS, YFSETQ. V trimming: 3 bases; J trimming: 1 base; junction bases outside the gene matches: 14. CDR3 bases: TGCGCCAGCAGCTCCCAAGCGGGAGGCCCCTACGGGGCCAAAAACATTCAGTACTTC. The encoded protein is CASSSQAGGPYGAKNIQYF.

Only a few counts were recorded for this clone. The chain couples TRBV25-1 to TRBJ2-1; 8 bases agree with TRBD2. Germline V lookup: CDR1 MGHDK, CDR2 SYGVNS. The ends lost 2 bases at V and 6 bases at J; junction bases unmatched: 6. The CDR3 contains 15 residues. The CDR3 DNA reads as TGTGCCAGCAGTGAAGCGGGGGGCGCTGGCAATGAGCAGTTCTTC. Encoded protein: CASSEAGGAGNEQFF.

The chain carries TRBV5-1 and TRBJ1-5; D uncertain. The germline V gene encodes CDR1 SGHRS and CDR2 YFSETQ. The CDR3 is made up of 13 amino acids. The V end was cut by 1 base, the J end by 5 bases, with 7 bases between. The chain's CDR3 is CASSLLSDQPQHF. DNA for the CDR3: TGCGCCAGCAGCTTGTTGTCCGATCAGCCCCAGCATTTT. Supplemented by reference TRBV5-1 and TRBJ1-5, the full variable domain reads KAGVTQTPRYLIKTRGQQVTLSCSPISGHRSVSWYQQTPGQGLQFLFEYFSETQRNKGNFPGRFSGRQFSNSRSEMNVSTLELGDSALYLCASSLLSDQPQHFGDGTRLSIL.

As to this clone: The same CDR3 also results from other DNA sequences found in this sample. The chain combines TRBV28 with TRBJ2-2; TRBD2 matches at 7 bases. Germline values: CDR1 MDHEN, CDR2 SYDVKM. Trimming removed 2 bases from V and 7 bases from J; junction bases left unmatched: 1. This CDR3 is 13 amino acids long. The CDR3 loop is CASSLGGVGELFF. CDR3 DNA sequence: TGTGCCAGCAGTTTAGGGGGGGTCGGGGAGCTGTTTTTT.

The genes are TRBV28 and TRBJ2-1; D ambiguous. Germline loops: CDR1 MDHEN, CDR2 SYDVKM. V gave up 3 bases and J gave up 0 bases, with 6 bases separating them. The CDR3 sequence is 14 residues long. The CDR3 region has the DNA TGTGCCAGCAGTTTCCTCCTCTCCTACAATGAGCAGTTCTTC. Its protein is CASSFLLSYNEQFF.

V gene TRBV28 combines with J gene TRBJ2-7, with a weak D call TRBD1 (6 bases). V lost 10 bases to trimming and J lost 2 bases, with 18 bases between them. The CDR3 is 14 amino acids. Germline CDR1 is MDHEN and CDR2 is SYDVKM. As DNA, the CDR3 is TGTGCCACTATTACAGGCCCAGGGGCCTACGAGCAGTACTTC. It yields the protein CATITGPGAYEQYF. The full variable domain, its missing parts supplied by reference TRBV28 and TRBJ2-7, is DVKVTQSSRYLVKRTGEKVFLECVQDMDHENMFWYRQDPGLGLRLIYFSYDVKMKEKGDIPEGYSVSREKKERFSLILESASTNQTSMYLCATITGPGAYEQYFGPGTRLTVT.

The rearrangement links TRBV7-2 to TRBJ2-3; TRBD2 agrees at 12 bases. Trimming at V came to 4 bases and at J to 2 bases, leaving 4 bases not matched to a gene. Germline CDR1 reads SGHTA; CDR2 reads FQGNSA. CDR3 length: 16 residues. The CDR3, as DNA: TGTGCCAGCAGCTACGGACTAGCGGGATTCACAGATACGCAGTATTTT. This gives the protein CASSYGLAGFTDTQYF.

The chain combines TRBV5-6 with TRBJ1-1; no clear D. Trimming cost V 0 bases and J 3 bases, with 15 bases left between them. This CDR3 contains 16 residues. Germline CDR1 and CDR2: SGHDT and YYEEEE. CDR3 bases: TGTGCCAGCAGCTTGGCCCCCTCTGGAGGATACACTGAAGCTTTCTTT. Translation gives CASSLAPSGGYTEAFF. Full variable domain (outside the CDR3, taken from reference TRBV5-6 and TRBJ1-1): DAGVTQSPTHLIKTRGQQVTLRCSPKSGHDTVSWYQQALGQGPQFIFQYYEEEERQRGNFPDRFSGHQFPNYSSELNVNALLLGDSALYLCASSLAPSGGYTEAFFGQGTRLTVV.

There are many counts of this clone. V usage is TRBV5-1 and J usage is TRBJ2-5; 9 bases line up with TRBD2. CDR3 size: 17 residues. With 0 bases clipped from V and 5 bases from J, the junction kept 11 bases outside the gene matches. Per germline, CDR1 SGHRS and CDR2 YFSETQ. The CDR3 protein is CASSLGISGSGGETQYF. In DNA, the CDR3 is TGCGCCAGCAGCTTGGGGATCAGCGGGAGCGGGGGGGAGACCCAGTACTTC.

The V and J genes are TRBV4-1 and TRBJ1-2, with D uncertain. CDR1 is MGHRA and CDR2 is YSYEKL in the germline V gene. The CDR3 runs 15 residues. V lost 0 bases to trimming and J lost 1 base, with 9 bases between them. The CDR3 bases are TGCGCCAGCAGCCAAGATTCGGCGGTTAACTATGGCTACACCTTC. Residues: CASSQDSAVNYGYTF.